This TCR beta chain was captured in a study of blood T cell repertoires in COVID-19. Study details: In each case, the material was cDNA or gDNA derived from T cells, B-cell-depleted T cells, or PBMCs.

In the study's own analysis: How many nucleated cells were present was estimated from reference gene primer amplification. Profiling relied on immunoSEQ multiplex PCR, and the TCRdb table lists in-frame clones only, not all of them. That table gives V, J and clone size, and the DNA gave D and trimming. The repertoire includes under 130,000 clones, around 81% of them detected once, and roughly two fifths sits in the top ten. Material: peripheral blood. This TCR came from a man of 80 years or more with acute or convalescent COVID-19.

The CDR3 DNA follows: TGTGCCAGCACCCAAGTTGGGGAGCCTCAGCCCCAGCATTTT. Amino acids: CASTQVGEPQPQHF. This sequence joins TRBV21-1 and TRBJ1-5. TRBV21-1 is labeled a pseudogene. This CDR3 region has 14 residues.